Listed below are T cell receptor beta chains from one sample, sequenced in a study of cytomegalovirus exposure and HLA in healthy donors. This table comes from immunoSEQ multiplex PCR, and its TCRdb copy is limited to in-frame clones, with some not included. The repertoire holds about 110,000 clones, around 80% seen once, with 3.1% in the top ten. Material: PBMCs. The receptors come from a woman in her forties in good health and CMV-seronegative. Both conserved end residues are trimmed from each CDR3. Clone size is shown for a subset of rows, as once, few, many or a class of expanded clone.

v_call: TRBV28; j_call: TRBJ1-2; clone_size: -; cdr3_aa: ASSRQLIYGYT
v_call: TRBV28; j_call: TRBJ2-7; clone_size: once; cdr3_aa: ASSLSGTGGNEQY
v_call: TRBV19; j_call: TRBJ2-6; clone_size: -; cdr3_aa: ASSSRDTHSGANVLT
v_call: TRBV19; j_call: TRBJ1-5; clone_size: few; cdr3_aa: ASSIWAPSNQPQH
v_call: TRBV28; j_call: TRBJ1-2; clone_size: -; cdr3_aa: ASSTEGGLPTRNGYT
v_call: TRBV30; j_call: TRBJ1-1; clone_size: -; cdr3_aa: AWGTGTLVAF
v_call: TRBV7-2; j_call: TRBJ2-2; clone_size: -; cdr3_aa: ASSFGGSSTGELF
v_call: TRBV7-9; j_call: TRBJ1-5; clone_size: -; cdr3_aa: ASSPGGWANQPQH
v_call: TRBV6-6; j_call: TRBJ1-5; clone_size: few; cdr3_aa: AANEVFGQPQH
v_call: TRBV11-2; j_call: TRBJ1-3; clone_size: -; cdr3_aa: ASSQDTGNTIY
v_call: TRBV7-9; j_call: TRBJ1-5; clone_size: -; cdr3_aa: ASSRTGNSNQPQH
v_call: TRBV19; j_call: TRBJ2-1; clone_size: -; cdr3_aa: ASSIQRGNSYNEQF
v_call: TRBV4-3; j_call: TRBJ1-4; clone_size: -; cdr3_aa: ASSQVTGFGEKLF
v_call: TRBV7-8; j_call: TRBJ1-2; clone_size: -; cdr3_aa: ASSNVLTRGYT
v_call: TRBV28; j_call: TRBJ2-4; clone_size: -; cdr3_aa: ASSSSGTAKNIQY
v_call: TRBV28; j_call: TRBJ1-5; clone_size: -; cdr3_aa: ASSNTRPQH
v_call: TRBV9; j_call: TRBJ1-5; clone_size: -; cdr3_aa: ASSVAGNSNQPQH
v_call: TRBV19; j_call: TRBJ1-5; clone_size: -; cdr3_aa: ASSARDSQGNQPQH
v_call: TRBV29-1; j_call: TRBJ1-1; clone_size: -; cdr3_aa: SATRGSEAF
v_call: TRBV9; j_call: TRBJ2-3; clone_size: -; cdr3_aa: ASSVEMGGDRNTQY
v_call: TRBV7-2; j_call: TRBJ2-7; clone_size: -; cdr3_aa: ASSLEGASAPQQY
v_call: TRBV4-3; j_call: TRBJ1-2; clone_size: -; cdr3_aa: ASSQDPGGSYGYT
v_call: TRBV7-2; j_call: TRBJ2-7; clone_size: few; cdr3_aa: ASSFQSQGYEQY
v_call: TRBV5-1; j_call: TRBJ2-2; clone_size: -; cdr3_aa: ASSLEPGLFTGELF
v_call: TRBV7-9; j_call: TRBJ2-7; clone_size: few; cdr3_aa: ASSRRMAPGGEQY
v_call: TRBV7-6; j_call: TRBJ1-1; clone_size: once; cdr3_aa: ASSLERLSTDTEAF
v_call: TRBV5-4; j_call: TRBJ1-2; clone_size: -; cdr3_aa: ASSPGSSYGYT
v_call: TRBV7-9; j_call: TRBJ1-1; clone_size: -; cdr3_aa: ASSSVGRQGLRNTEAF
v_call: TRBV15; j_call: TRBJ1-5; clone_size: -; cdr3_aa: ATSNRYSNQPQH
v_call: TRBV15; j_call: TRBJ2-3; clone_size: -; cdr3_aa: ATSRDGAGDTQY
v_call: TRBV4-3; j_call: TRBJ1-1; clone_size: few; cdr3_aa: ASSQDVDRKGNTEAF
v_call: TRBV30; j_call: TRBJ1-2; clone_size: -; cdr3_aa: AWESGGAPGSYGYT